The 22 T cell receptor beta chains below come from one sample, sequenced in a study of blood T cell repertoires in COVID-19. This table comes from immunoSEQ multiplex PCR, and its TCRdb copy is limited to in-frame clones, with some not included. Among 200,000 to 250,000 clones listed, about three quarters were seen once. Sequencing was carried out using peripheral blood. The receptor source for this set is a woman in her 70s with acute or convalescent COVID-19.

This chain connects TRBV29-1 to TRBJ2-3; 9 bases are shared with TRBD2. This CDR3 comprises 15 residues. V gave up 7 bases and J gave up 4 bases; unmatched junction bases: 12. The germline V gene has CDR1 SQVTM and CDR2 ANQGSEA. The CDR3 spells CSARGSGGPSDTQYF. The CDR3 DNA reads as TGCAGCGCAAGGGGTAGCGGGGGACCCTCAGATACGCAGTATTTT.

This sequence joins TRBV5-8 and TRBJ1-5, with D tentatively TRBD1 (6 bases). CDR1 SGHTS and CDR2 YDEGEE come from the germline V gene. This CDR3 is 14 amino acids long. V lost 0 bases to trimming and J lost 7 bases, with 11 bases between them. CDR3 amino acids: CASSLVQGYQPQHF. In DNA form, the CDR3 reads TGTGCCAGCAGCTTGGTACAGGGTTACCAGCCCCAGCATTTT.

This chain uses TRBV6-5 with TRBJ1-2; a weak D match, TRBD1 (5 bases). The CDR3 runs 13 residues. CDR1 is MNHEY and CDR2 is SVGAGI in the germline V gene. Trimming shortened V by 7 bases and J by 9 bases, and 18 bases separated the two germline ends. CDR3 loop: CASNYEAGNRYTF. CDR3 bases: TGTGCCAGCAATTATGAGGCAGGGAATCGCTACACCTTC.

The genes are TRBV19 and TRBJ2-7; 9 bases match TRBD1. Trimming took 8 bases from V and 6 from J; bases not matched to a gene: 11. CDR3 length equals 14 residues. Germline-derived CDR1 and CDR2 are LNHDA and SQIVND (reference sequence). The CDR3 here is CASSTGQGGFEQYF. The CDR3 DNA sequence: TGTGCCAGTTCTACGGGACAGGGAGGGTTCGAGCAGTACTTC.

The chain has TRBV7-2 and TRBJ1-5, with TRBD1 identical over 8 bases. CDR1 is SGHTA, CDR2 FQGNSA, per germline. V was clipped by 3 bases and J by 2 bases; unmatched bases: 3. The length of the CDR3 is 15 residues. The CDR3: CASSFDRGGNQPQHF. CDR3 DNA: TGTGCCAGCAGCTTTGACAGGGGTGGCAATCAGCCCCAGCATTTT.

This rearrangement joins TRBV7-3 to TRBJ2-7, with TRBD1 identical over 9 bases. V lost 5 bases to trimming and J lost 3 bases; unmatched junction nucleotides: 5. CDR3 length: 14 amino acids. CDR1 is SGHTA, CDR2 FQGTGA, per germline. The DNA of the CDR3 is TGTGCCAGCAGCCAGACAGGGGGATACTACGAGCAGTACTTC. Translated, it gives CASSQTGGYYEQYF. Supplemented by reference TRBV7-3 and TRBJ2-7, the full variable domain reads GAGVSQTPSNKVTEKGKYVELRCDPISGHTALYWYRQSLGQGPEFLIYFQGTGAADDSGLPNDRFFAVRPEGSVSTLKIQRTERGDSAVYLCASSQTGGYYEQYFGPGTRLTVT.

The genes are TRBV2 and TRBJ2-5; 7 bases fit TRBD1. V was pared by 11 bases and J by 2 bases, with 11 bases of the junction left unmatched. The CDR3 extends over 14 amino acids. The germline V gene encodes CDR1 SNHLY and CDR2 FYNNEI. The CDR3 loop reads CAGQTGNAQETQYF. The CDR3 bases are TGTGCCGGCCAGACAGGGAATGCACAAGAGACCCAGTACTTC.

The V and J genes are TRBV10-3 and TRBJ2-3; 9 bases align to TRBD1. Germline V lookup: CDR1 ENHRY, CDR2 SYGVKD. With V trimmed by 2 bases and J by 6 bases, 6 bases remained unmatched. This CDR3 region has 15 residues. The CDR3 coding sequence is TGTGCCATCAGTGAGCTTGGACAGGGGTCGGATACGCAGTATTTT. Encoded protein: CAISELGQGSDTQYF.

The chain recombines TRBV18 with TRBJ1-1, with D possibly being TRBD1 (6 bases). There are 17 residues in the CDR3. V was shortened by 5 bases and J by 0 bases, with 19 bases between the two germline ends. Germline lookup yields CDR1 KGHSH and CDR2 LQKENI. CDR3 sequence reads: CASSRGRGRMMNTEAFF. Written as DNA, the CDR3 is TGTGCCAGCTCAAGGGGCAGGGGACGAATGATGAACACTGAAGCTTTCTTT. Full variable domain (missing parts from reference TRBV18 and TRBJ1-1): NAGVMQNPRHLVRRRGQEARLRCSPMKGHSHVYWYRQLPEEGLKFMVYLQKENIIDESGMPKERFSAEFPKEGPSILRIQQVVRGDSAAYFCASSRGRGRMMNTEAFFGQGTRLTVV.

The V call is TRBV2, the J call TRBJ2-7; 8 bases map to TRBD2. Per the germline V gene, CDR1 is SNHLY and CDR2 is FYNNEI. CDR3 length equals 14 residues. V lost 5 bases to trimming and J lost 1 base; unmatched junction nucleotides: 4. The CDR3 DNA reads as TGTGCCAGCAGTCCTTTAGCGGGGTCCTACGAGCAGTACTTC. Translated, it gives CASSPLAGSYEQYF.

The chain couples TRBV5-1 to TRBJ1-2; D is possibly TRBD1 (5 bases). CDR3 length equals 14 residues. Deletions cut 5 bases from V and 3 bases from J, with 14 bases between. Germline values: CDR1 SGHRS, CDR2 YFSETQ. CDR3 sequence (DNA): TGCGCCAGCAGGTTAACGACAGTAGACTATGGCTACACCTTC. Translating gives CASRLTTVDYGYTF.

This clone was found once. In DNA form, the CDR3 reads TGTGCCATCAGTGAGTCAGAACAGGGAGTAAGGTCACCCCTCCACTTT. Amino acid sequence: CAISESEQGVRSPLHF. The chain has TRBV10-3 and TRBJ1-6; D may be TRBD1 (6 bases). V lost 0 bases and J 10 bases, leaving 16 bases between the germline ends. This CDR3 has 16 residues. CDR1 is ENHRY, CDR2 SYGVKD, per germline.

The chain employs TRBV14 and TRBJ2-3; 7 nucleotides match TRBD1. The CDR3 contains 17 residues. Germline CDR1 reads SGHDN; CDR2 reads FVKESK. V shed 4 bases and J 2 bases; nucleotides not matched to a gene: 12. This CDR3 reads CASSLSRGGPSTDTQYF. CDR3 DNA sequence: TGTGCCAGCAGCCTAAGCAGAGGGGGCCCCTCCACAGATACGCAGTATTTT.

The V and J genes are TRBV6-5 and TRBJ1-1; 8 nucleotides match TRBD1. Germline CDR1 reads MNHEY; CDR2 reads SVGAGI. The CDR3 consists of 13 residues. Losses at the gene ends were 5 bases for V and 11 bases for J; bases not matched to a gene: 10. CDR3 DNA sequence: TGTGCCAGCAGTCTCAATCCGACAGGGGAGGCTTTCTTT. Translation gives CASSLNPTGEAFF.

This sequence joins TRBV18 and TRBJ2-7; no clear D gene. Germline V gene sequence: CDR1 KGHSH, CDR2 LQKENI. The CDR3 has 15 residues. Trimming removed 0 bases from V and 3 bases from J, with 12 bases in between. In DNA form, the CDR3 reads TGTGCCAGCTCACCACCTAGTTTGTCAGGCTACGAGCAGTACTTC. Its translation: CASSPPSLSGYEQYF. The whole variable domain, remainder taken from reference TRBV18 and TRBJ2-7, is NAGVMQNPRHLVRRRGQEARLRCSPMKGHSHVYWYRQLPEEGLKFMVYLQKENIIDESGMPKERFSAEFPKEGPSILRIQQVVRGDSAAYFCASSPPSLSGYEQYFGPGTRLTVT.

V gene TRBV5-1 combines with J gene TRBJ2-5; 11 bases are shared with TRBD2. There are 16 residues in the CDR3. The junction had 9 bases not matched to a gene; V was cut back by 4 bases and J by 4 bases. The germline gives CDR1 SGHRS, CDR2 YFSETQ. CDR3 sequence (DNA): TGCGCCAGCAGCCCTATAGCGGGGGGGCTCGGAGAGACCCAGTACTTC. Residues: CASSPIAGGLGETQYF.

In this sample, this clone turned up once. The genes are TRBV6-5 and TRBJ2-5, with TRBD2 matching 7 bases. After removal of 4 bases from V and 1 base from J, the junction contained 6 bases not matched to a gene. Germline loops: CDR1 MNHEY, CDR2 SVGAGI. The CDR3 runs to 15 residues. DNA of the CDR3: TGTGCCAGCAGTTCACTAGGGACTATCCAAGAGACCCAGTACTTC. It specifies CASSSLGTIQETQYF.

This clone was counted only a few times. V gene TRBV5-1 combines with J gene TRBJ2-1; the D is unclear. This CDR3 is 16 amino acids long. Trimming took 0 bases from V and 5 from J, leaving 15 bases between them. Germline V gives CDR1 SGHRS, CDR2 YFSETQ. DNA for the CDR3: TGCGCCAGCAGCTTGGTTATGAGTCGGCGGAACAATGAGCAGTTCTTC. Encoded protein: CASSLVMSRRNNEQFF.

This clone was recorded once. This chain's CDR3 is CASSQDSVSYNEQFF. The DNA for the CDR3 is TGTGCCAGCAGCCAAGACTCGGTCTCCTACAATGAGCAGTTCTTC. This rearrangement joins TRBV7-2 to TRBJ2-1; no firm D call. Looked up from germline, CDR1 is SGHTA and CDR2 is FQGNSA. V gave up 5 bases and J gave up 0 bases, with 11 bases separating them. The CDR3 runs 15 residues.

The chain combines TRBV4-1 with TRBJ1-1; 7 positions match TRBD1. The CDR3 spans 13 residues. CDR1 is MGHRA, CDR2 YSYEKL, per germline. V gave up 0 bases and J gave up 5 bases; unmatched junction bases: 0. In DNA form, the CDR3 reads TGCGCCAGCAGCCAAGAGACAGGGACTGAAGCTTTCTTT. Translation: CASSQETGTEAFF.

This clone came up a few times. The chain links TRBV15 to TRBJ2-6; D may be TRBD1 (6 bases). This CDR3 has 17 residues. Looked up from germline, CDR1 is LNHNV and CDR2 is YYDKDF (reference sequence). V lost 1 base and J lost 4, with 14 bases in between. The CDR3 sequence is CATSRGQTGLGANVLTF. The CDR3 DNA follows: TGTGCCACCAGCAGAGGCCAAACAGGGCTGGGGGCCAACGTCCTGACTTTC.

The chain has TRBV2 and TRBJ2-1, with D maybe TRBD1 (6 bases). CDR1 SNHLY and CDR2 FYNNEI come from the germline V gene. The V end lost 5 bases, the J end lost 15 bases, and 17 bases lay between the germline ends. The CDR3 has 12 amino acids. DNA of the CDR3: TGTGCCAGCAGTCTCCAGGGTTTCAGGGGGTTCTTC. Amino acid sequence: CASSLQGFRGFF.